The sequence of this T cell receptor (beta chain) was determined in a study of OX40 agonist ivuxolimab in advanced cancers. Background on the study: Participants could have had prior anti-PD-1, anti-PD-L1 or anti-CTLA-4 therapy, and around 43% had some. Study-wide results and caveats: Certain nonresponders additionally had low normalized T-cell clonal expansion. At doses 0.1 to 3.0 mg/kg, CD4+ and CD8+ clones expanded.

Measured with immunoSEQ multiplex PCR; TCRdb has only the in-frame clones, and not every one. The sample includes 60,000 to 65,000 clones, around 83% of them seen just once. As to this clone: Its antigen remains unidentified.

This CDR3 has 19 residues. In germline, CDR1 is LGHNT, CDR2 FRNRAP. V shed 4 bases, J shed 0 bases, and the junction held 13 bases outside the gene matches. The J gene is TRBJ1-4, the V gene TRBV12-5, with 8 bases that match TRBD1. This TCR was sampled from an adult with an advanced solid tumor such as melanoma, head and neck, liver or kidney cancer. Specimen: CD4+ or CD8+ T cells sorted from blood, collected in a trial of the OX40 agonist ivuxolimab. CDR3 in amino acids: CASGSRPDRGLATNEKLFF. DNA for the CDR3: TGTGCTAGTGGTTCCCGCCCCGACAGGGGACTAGCAACTAATGAAAAACTGTTTTTT.